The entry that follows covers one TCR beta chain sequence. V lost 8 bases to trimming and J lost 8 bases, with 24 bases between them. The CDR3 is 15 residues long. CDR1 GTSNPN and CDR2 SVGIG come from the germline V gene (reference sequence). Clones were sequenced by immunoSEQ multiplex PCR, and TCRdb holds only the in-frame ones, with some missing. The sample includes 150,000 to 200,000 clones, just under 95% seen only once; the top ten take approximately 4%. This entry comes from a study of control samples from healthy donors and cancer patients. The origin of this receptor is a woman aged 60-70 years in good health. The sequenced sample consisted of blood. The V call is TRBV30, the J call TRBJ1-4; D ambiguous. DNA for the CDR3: TGTGCCGAACCGAGTGGAGGGAGCGGCCGGGAAAAACTGTTTTTT. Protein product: CAEPSGGSGREKLFF.